The present TCR beta chain was sequenced within a study of metastatic and nonmetastatic thyroid tumors. Background on the study: Repertoires from blood and tumor or nodule tissue of malignant and benign thyroid patients were compared.

In germline, CDR1 is MNHNS, CDR2 SASEGT. Trimming left V 0 bases short and J 3 bases short, with 14 bases between. The CDR3 covers 16 residues. No patient received treatment before thyroid surgery. Using MiXCR, TCRdb reanalyzed the PCR reads. The repertoire holds tens of thousands of clones, with around 18% as singletons. The gene calls are TRBV6-1 and TRBJ1-2; D is perhaps TRBD1 (5 bases). The TCR originated in a female donor with papillary thyroid cancer or a benign thyroid nodule (not recorded which). Some clones in this sample may be carry-over from other donors' samples. Source material: blood. The CDR3, as DNA: TGTGCCAGCAGTGAAGCCAATATGAACAGGTACTATGGCTACACCTTC. Its protein is CASSEANMNRYYGYTF.